This TCR beta chain was found in a study of T cell changes during pregnancy in multiple sclerosis. Method: immunoSEQ multiplex PCR; TCRdb's copy keeps in-frame clones and lacks some. The data contain 55,000 to 85,000 clones, roughly 94% of them seen just once; the ten biggest clones take up around 0.6%. The CDR3 has 15 residues. V was trimmed by 5 bases and J by 0 bases, leaving 11 bases between them. Germline CDR1 and CDR2: KGHSH and LQKENI. The starting material was peripheral blood, obtained in the third trimester of pregnancy. The TCR sequence derives from a female donor with multiple sclerosis, enrolled in a pregnancy study. This chain connects TRBV18 to TRBJ1-3; D call uncertain. CDR3 sequence: CASSSDTSSGNTIYF. DNA for the CDR3: TGTGCCAGCTCATCCGACACGAGCTCTGGAAACACCATATATTTT. Variable domain in full (rest from reference TRBV18 and TRBJ1-3): NAGVMQNPRHLVRRRGQEARLRCSPMKGHSHVYWYRQLPEEGLKFMVYLQKENIIDESGMPKERFSAEFPKEGPSILRIQQVVRGDSAAYFCASSSDTSSGNTIYFGEGSWLTVV.